This T cell receptor (beta chain) derives from a study of T cell changes during pregnancy in multiple sclerosis. Assay: immunoSEQ multiplex PCR; the TCRdb copy retains only in-frame clones and omits some. The repertoire holds approximately 41,000 clones, 90% to 95% seen once, with 8.1% in the top ten. Germline lookup yields CDR1 MNHNS and CDR2 SASEGT. CDR3 length: 12 residues. Trimming stripped 3 bases from V and 3 bases from J, with 6 bases between. The clonotype originates from a female donor with multiple sclerosis, enrolled in a pregnancy study. The sample here was CD8+ T cells from peripheral blood mononuclear cells, taken in the third trimester of pregnancy. The chain combines TRBV6-1 with TRBJ2-7; unclear D gene. CDR3: CASSENSYEQYF. For the CDR3, the DNA is TGTGCCAGCAGTGAGAACAGCTACGAGCAGTACTTC.